A single sample gave rise to the 25 T cell receptor beta chains below, sequenced in a study of blood T cell repertoires in COVID-19. The method was immunoSEQ multiplex PCR; TCRdb's version includes in-frame clones alone and lacks a portion of them. This table holds 70,000 to 95,000 clones, around four fifths found once. Sequencing was carried out using peripheral blood. Receptors originate from a man in his fifties or sixties with COVID-19, enrolled during active disease.

This chain links TRBV19 with TRBJ1-6; 10 bases align to TRBD1. V lost 4 bases, J lost 5 bases, and 14 bases stayed unmatched. The germline gives CDR1 LNHDA, CDR2 SQIVND (reference sequence). This CDR3 comprises 19 residues. DNA for the CDR3: TGTGCCAGTAGTACGTCGGGACAGGGGTCATTAGAAAATAATTCACCCCTCCACTTT. This sequence encodes CASSTSGQGSLENNSPLHF.

The J gene is TRBJ1-2, the V gene TRBV20-1, with D unclear. Germline V gives CDR1 DFQATT, CDR2 SNEGSKA (reference sequence). With 5 bases removed from V and 8 bases from J, the gap between germline ends came to 6 bases. This CDR3 is built from 9 residues. The chain's CDR3 is CSAGPGYTF. The CDR3 DNA sequence: TGCAGTGCTGGGCCCGGCTACACCTTC.

The CDR3 nucleotides are TGTGCCAGCAGTTATCTGATTACTAGCCACCAAGAGACCCAGTACTTC. This sequence encodes CASSYLITSHQETQYF. The V and J genes are TRBV6-2 or TRBV6-3 and TRBJ2-5; D is possibly TRBD2 (6 bases). The germline V gene encodes CDR1 MNHEY and CDR2 SVGEGT. The CDR3 runs 16 residues. Trimming pared 3 bases from V and 0 bases from J, leaving 14 bases between.

The CDR3, as DNA: TGTGCCAGCAGGGGCTGGGGCCCACACCAAGAGACCCAGTACTTC. Protein sequence: CASRGWGPHQETQYF. The chain couples TRBV6-5 to TRBJ2-5, with a tentative D call TRBD1 (5 bases). Germline CDR1 reads MNHEY; CDR2 reads SVGAGI. Deletions cut 6 bases from V and 0 bases from J, with 14 bases between. The CDR3 loop spans 15 amino acids.

This clone came up a few times. This sequence joins TRBV4-1 and TRBJ1-1; maybe TRBD1 (5 bases). Germline V CDR1 and CDR2: MGHRA, YSYEKL. The length of the CDR3 is 14 residues. V lost 4 bases to trimming and J lost 7 bases, with 16 bases between them. CDR3 nucleotide sequence: TGCGCCAGCAGCCTGGATCGGGGGTCAGGTGAAGCTTTCTTT. Its translation: CASSLDRGSGEAFF.

The V and J genes are TRBV9 and TRBJ2-5; no firm D call. Germline loops: CDR1 SGDLS, CDR2 YYNGEE. Between the trimmed V and J ends, which lost 0 bases and 7 bases, there was a span of 16 bases. The CDR3 runs 15 residues. The CDR3 region is CASSVDAARVGTQYF. Written as DNA, the CDR3 is TGTGCCAGCAGCGTAGATGCAGCGCGCGTCGGGACCCAGTACTTC.

This rearrangement joins TRBV5-1 to TRBJ2-5; possible D gene TRBD1, 6 bases. V shed 4 bases and J shed 4 bases, with 17 bases lying between them. This CDR3 is built from 15 residues. Per germline, CDR1 SGHRS and CDR2 YFSETQ. The CDR3 here is CASSPPMGAGETQYF. DNA for the CDR3: TGCGCCAGCAGCCCTCCAATGGGGGCTGGAGAGACCCAGTACTTC.

J is TRBJ1-6 and V is TRBV19, with TRBD1 matching 12 bases. Germline CDR1 reads LNHDA; CDR2 reads SQIVND (reference sequence). V trimming: 4 bases; J trimming: 5 bases; junction bases outside the gene matches: 3. This CDR3 is 16 amino acids long. CDR3 sequence: CASSKGQGANNSPLHF. The CDR3 region has the DNA TGTGCCAGTAGTAAGGGACAGGGGGCAAATAATTCACCCCTCCACTTT.

The rearrangement links TRBV25-1 to TRBJ1-1; no clear D. Germline V CDR1 and CDR2: MGHDK, SYGVNS. The CDR3 is 13 amino acids. V dropped 9 bases and J dropped 0 bases, with 11 bases sitting between them. The DNA for the CDR3 is TGTGCCAGTACGCGCGGGGTGAACACTGAAGCTTTCTTT. Protein: CASTRGVNTEAFF.

This rearrangement joins TRBV2 to TRBJ1-1; tentatively, D is TRBD1 (5 bases). The CDR3 runs to 13 residues. The germline V gene has CDR1 SNHLY and CDR2 FYNNEI. The germline V and J ends were trimmed by 3 bases and 7 bases, with 12 bases remaining between them. DNA for the CDR3: TGTGCCAGCAGTGAGGGGGGGATAAGTGAAGCTTTCTTT. Translated, it gives CASSEGGISEAFF.

The CDR3 nucleotides are TGTGCCAGCAGCCCCCCAGGTGGAAACACCATATATTTT. Its protein product is CASSPPGGNTIYF. This chain uses TRBV6-6 with TRBJ1-3; D is undetermined. This CDR3 comprises 13 residues. Germline CDR1 and CDR2: MNHNY and SVGAGI (reference sequence). The V and J ends lost 6 bases and 3 bases respectively, with 9 bases between them.

V and J are TRBV9 and TRBJ1-2, with 8 bases identical to TRBD1. V dropped 3 bases and J dropped 8; count of bases not matched to a gene: 15. Germline assignment: CDR1 SGDLS and CDR2 YYNGEE. The CDR3 runs 16 residues. The CDR3 region has the DNA TGTGCCAGCAGCGCATCGACAGGGGCGTCCTATGGAGGCTACACCTTC. Protein sequence: CASSASTGASYGGYTF.

The genes are TRBV5-5 and TRBJ2-3; no reliable D call. Germline V gives CDR1 SGHKS, CDR2 YYEKEE (reference sequence). Trimming took off 1 base at V and 1 base at J, with 4 bases between the two ends. CDR3 length: 13 residues. The CDR3 region has the DNA TGTGCCAGCAGCTTGTCGGGCACAGATACGCAGTATTTT. Translation: CASSLSGTDTQYF. Using reference TRBV5-5 and TRBJ2-3 for the parts outside the CDR3, the full variable domain is DAGVTQSPTHLIKTRGQQVTLRCSPISGHKSVSWYQQVLGQGPQFIFQYYEKEERGRGNFPDRFSARQFPNYSSELNVNALLLGDSALYLCASSLSGTDTQYFGPGTRLTVL.

The chain is built from TRBV6-5 and TRBJ1-4, with 8 bases fitting TRBD1. With 7 bases clipped from V and 1 base from J, the junction kept 5 bases outside the gene matches. The CDR3 contains 15 residues. Germline V gives CDR1 MNHEY, CDR2 SVGAGI. The DNA of the CDR3 is TGTGCCAGCACCCGGACAGGGCTAACTAATGAAAAACTGTTTTTT. Protein product: CASTRTGLTNEKLFF.

The rearrangement links TRBV5-1 to TRBJ2-1, with TRBD2 identical over 13 bases. J was trimmed by 2 bases and V by 1 base; bases with no gene match: 3. This CDR3 has 17 residues. Germline CDR1 SGHRS, CDR2 YFSETQ. The CDR3 spells CASSLTSGGEAYNEQFF. The CDR3, as DNA: TGCGCCAGCAGCTTGACTAGCGGGGGGGAAGCCTACAATGAGCAGTTCTTC.

CDR3: CASSPRPASGRGDTQYF. The CDR3 nucleotides are TGTGCCAGCAGCCCTCGCCCGGCTAGCGGGAGAGGAGATACGCAGTATTTT. The genes are TRBV9 and TRBJ2-3, with TRBD2 identical over 10 bases. With 4 bases clipped from V and 5 bases from J, the junction kept 13 bases outside the gene matches. Per the germline V gene, CDR1 is SGDLS and CDR2 is YYNGEE. The CDR3 length is 17 residues.

The J gene is TRBJ2-1, the V gene TRBV27; perhaps TRBD1 as D (6 bases). Trimming took 6 bases from V and 8 from J, leaving 11 bases between them. This CDR3 comprises 12 residues. Germline-derived CDR1 and CDR2 are MNHEY and SMNVEV (reference sequence). The CDR3 spells CASSHREDEQFF. The CDR3 DNA reads as TGTGCCAGCAGCCACAGGGAAGATGAGCAGTTCTTC.

J is TRBJ1-5 and V is TRBV6-2 or TRBV6-3, with TRBD1 as a possible D gene (6 bases). This CDR3 region has 14 residues. Germline V CDR1 and CDR2: MNHEY, SVGEGT. Trimming took 5 bases from V and 3 from J, leaving 11 bases between them. CDR3 DNA: TGTGCCAGCAGTAGGGGGGGGGACAATCAGCCCCAGCATTTT. Its translation is CASSRGGDNQPQHF.

This chain uses TRBV14 with TRBJ2-7; TRBD1 might be the D (5 bases). V was cut by 4 bases and J by 6 bases, with 10 bases left in between. The CDR3 runs 12 residues. CDR1 is SGHDN, CDR2 FVKESK, per germline. This CDR3 reads CASSRPGSEQYF. The DNA for the CDR3 is TGTGCCAGCAGCCGACCAGGGTCCGAGCAGTACTTC.

The chain recombines TRBV5-1 with TRBJ1-2; 9 bases line up with TRBD1. J lost 7 bases, V lost 4 bases, and 5 bases had no gene match. The CDR3 has 13 amino acids. The germline gives CDR1 SGHRS, CDR2 YFSETQ. DNA of the CDR3: TGCGCCAGCAGCCCGGACAGGGGCGGTGGCTACACCTTC. This translates into CASSPDRGGGYTF.

In its sample, this clone was seen a few times. This chain links TRBV5-6 with TRBJ2-1; maybe TRBD2 (5 bases). This CDR3 comprises 14 residues. The germline CDR1 and CDR2 sequences are SGHDT and YYEEEE. Trimming removed 0 bases from V and 5 bases from J, with 9 bases in between. The CDR3 bases are TGTGCCAGCAGCTTGGGGCGGGCACACAATGAGCAGTTCTTC. This gives the protein CASSLGRAHNEQFF.

There are a few counts of this clone. The V and J genes are TRBV5-1 and TRBJ2-2; D is perhaps TRBD1 (5 bases). The CDR3 is 16 residues long. V gave up 4 bases and J gave up 2 bases, with 15 bases separating them. The germline V gene has CDR1 SGHRS and CDR2 YFSETQ. The CDR3 loop reads CASSLRGRANTGELFF. The CDR3 DNA sequence: TGCGCCAGCAGCCTTCGAGGCAGGGCTAACACCGGGGAGCTGTTTTTT.

The chain combines TRBV9 with TRBJ2-1; weak D call: TRBD2 (6 bases). Per the germline V gene, CDR1 is SGDLS and CDR2 is YYNGEE. Trimming removed 0 bases from V and 7 bases from J, with 17 bases in between. This CDR3 is built from 16 residues. CDR3 residues: CASSVVGGWNQNEQFF. As DNA, the CDR3 is TGTGCCAGCAGCGTAGTGGGGGGATGGAATCAGAATGAGCAGTTCTTC.

The chain recombines TRBV27 with TRBJ2-1; 8 bases map to TRBD1. Germline V gene lookup returns CDR1 MNHEY and CDR2 SMNVEV (reference sequence). Trimming removed 6 bases from V and 7 bases from J; junction bases left unmatched: 5. CDR3 size: 13 residues. CDR3 residues: CASRMTGVNEQFF. CDR3 DNA: TGTGCCAGCAGGATGACAGGGGTAAATGAGCAGTTCTTC.

The chain employs TRBV7-6 and TRBJ2-2; tentatively, D is TRBD1 (5 bases). CDR3 length equals 16 residues. The V gene's germline CDR1 is SGHVS and CDR2 FNYEAQ. Trimming removed 0 bases from V and 3 bases from J, with 11 bases in between. The CDR3 DNA sequence: TGTGCCAGCAGCTTAGCAGGGGCGCCGCACACCGGGGAGCTGTTTTTT. It is translated as CASSLAGAPHTGELFF.